These 23 T cell receptor beta chains were sequenced from one sample in a study of T cell repertoires in cytomegalovirus infection. One entry per CDR3 protein, called by TCRdb with MiXCR from the reads. The table has 120,000 to 150,000 distinct CDR3 sequences, 6.5% seen once. What was sequenced was PBMCs. Receptors were obtained from a human donor in good health (CMV status not recorded). Some clones in this sample may be carry-over from other donors' samples.

This clonotype was seen only a few times. The V gene is TRBV6-1, the J gene TRBJ1-2, with TRBD1 as a possible D gene (5 bases). The CDR3 runs 13 residues. Germline loops: CDR1 MNHNS, CDR2 SASEGT. Trimming pared 6 bases from V and 8 bases from J, leaving 16 bases between. Written as DNA, the CDR3 is TGTGCCAGCAGCCGCCGACAGCTAGACGGCTACACCTTC. This gives the protein CASSRRQLDGYTF.

V gene TRBV7-8 combines with J gene TRBJ2-5, with D unclear. CDR1 and CDR2 from the germline V gene are SGHVS and FQNEAQ. V dropped 0 bases and J dropped 2 bases, with 10 bases sitting between them. CDR3 length: 15 amino acids. CDR3 protein: CASSLAGWEQETQYF. CDR3 sequence (DNA): TGTGCCAGCAGCTTAGCCGGGTGGGAACAAGAGACCCAGTACTTC.

In this sample, this clonotype turned up a few times. The chain has TRBV19 and TRBJ1-1; D is perhaps TRBD1 (5 bases). The CDR3 loop spans 14 amino acids. The V gene's germline CDR1 is LNHDA and CDR2 SQIVND (reference sequence). Trimming took off 4 bases at V and 1 base at J, with 10 bases between the two ends. CDR3 sequence: CASSRWGANTEAFF. As DNA, the CDR3 is TGTGCCAGTAGTAGATGGGGCGCGAACACTGAAGCTTTCTTT.

Ten or more counts support this clonotype. This chain joins TRBV7-3 and TRBJ2-3, with 7 bases identical to TRBD2. The CDR3 loop spans 15 amino acids. Per germline, CDR1 SGHTA and CDR2 FQGTGA. J was trimmed by 2 bases and V by 0 bases; bases with no gene match: 2. The CDR3 DNA is TGTGCCAGCAGCTTAACGGGACTACACACAGATACGCAGTATTTT. Its translation is CASSLTGLHTDTQYF.

This clonotype occurred many times. This chain connects TRBV6-1 to TRBJ2-3; D is unresolved. V gave up 7 bases and J gave up 5 bases, with 13 bases separating them. Germline-derived CDR1 and CDR2 are MNHNS and SASEGT. The CDR3 spans 13 residues. CDR3 sequence (DNA): TGTGCCAGCAAGATACGGGCCGGAGATACGCAGTATTTT. It encodes CASKIRAGDTQYF.

The sample holds many counts of this clonotype. The genes are TRBV19 and TRBJ1-4; D may be TRBD1 (5 bases). The CDR3 is made up of 16 amino acids. CDR1 is LNHDA, CDR2 SQIVND, per germline (reference sequence). Trimming pared 4 bases from V and 0 bases from J, leaving 12 bases between. The CDR3 DNA follows: TGTGCCAGTAGTACCGCCCAGGGAGCAACTAATGAAAAACTGTTTTTT. This translates into CASSTAQGATNEKLFF.

In this sample, this clonotype turned up many times. V and J are TRBV7-3 and TRBJ2-7; 10 bases map to TRBD1. CDR3 length: 14 residues. Germline V gene sequence: CDR1 SGHTA, CDR2 FQGTGA. V was clipped by 5 bases and J by 5 bases; unmatched bases: 6. CDR3 DNA: TGTGCCAGCAGCCGGGGACAGGGGAGAGACGAGCAGTACTTC. Amino acid sequence: CASSRGQGRDEQYF.

There are a few counts of this clonotype. This chain connects TRBV7-3 to TRBJ1-5; maybe TRBD1 (5 bases). Germline V lookup: CDR1 SGHTA, CDR2 FQGTGA. The CDR3 sequence is 13 residues long. Deletions cut 8 bases from V and 6 bases from J, with 14 bases between. CDR3 residues: CASSQGPGQPQHF. The CDR3 nucleotides are TGTGCCAGCTCCCAGGGCCCCGGTCAGCCCCAGCATTTT.

This clonotype was observed at least ten times. CDR3 residues: CASSIWDGHNEQFF. The CDR3, as DNA: TGTGCCAGTAGTATATGGGACGGACACAATGAGCAGTTCTTC. The V gene is TRBV19, the J gene TRBJ2-1; D assignment may be TRBD1 or TRBD2 (5 bases each). Trimming stripped 2 bases from V and 5 bases from J, with 10 bases between. This CDR3 comprises 14 residues. Germline-derived CDR1 and CDR2 are LNHDA and SQIVND (reference sequence).

The chain is built from TRBV20-1 and TRBJ1-2, with no clear D. V lost 6 bases and J 4 bases, leaving 18 bases between the germline ends. The CDR3 contains 14 residues. Per the germline V gene, CDR1 is DFQATT and CDR2 is SNEGSKA (reference sequence). This chain's CDR3 is CSARGSMDGYGYTF. The CDR3 DNA reads TGCAGTGCCCGAGGGTCGATGGACGGCTATGGCTACACCTTC.

The chain carries TRBV4-1 and TRBJ1-1; 8 nucleotides line up with TRBD1. Germline V gene sequence: CDR1 MGHRA, CDR2 YSYEKL. This CDR3 contains 16 residues. J gave up 2 bases and V 0 bases, and 5 bases lay outside the gene matches. CDR3 coding DNA: TGCGCCAGCAGCCAAGACCGGACAGGGATAAACACTGAAGCTTTCTTT. Translating gives CASSQDRTGINTEAFF.

This clonotype was seen many times. The CDR3 region is CASSFERGTEAFF. The CDR3, as DNA: TGTGCCAGCAGTTTTGAGAGGGGCACTGAAGCTTTCTTT. J is TRBJ1-1 and V is TRBV12-3 or TRBV12-4; perhaps TRBD1 as D (5 bases). This CDR3 is 13 amino acids long. Trimming pared 3 bases from V and 4 bases from J, leaving 9 bases between.

This clonotype was counted only a few times. This chain links TRBV19 with TRBJ1-2; D is unclear. Trimming took 4 bases from V and 4 from J, leaving 19 bases between them. CDR3 length equals 16 residues. Germline CDR1 LNHDA, CDR2 SQIVND (reference sequence). This CDR3 is CASSRPAVSRSYGYTF. CDR3 sequence (DNA): TGTGCCAGTAGTAGACCGGCAGTCTCACGGAGCTATGGCTACACCTTC.

Details on this clonotype: This sequence may be a read error, since a much larger clone differs from it by one base. The rearrangement uses TRBV20-1 and TRBJ1-5; 9 positions agree with TRBD1. The CDR3 runs 14 residues. J was trimmed by 7 bases and V by 4 bases; bases with no gene match: 8. The germline V gene encodes CDR1 DFQATT and CDR2 SNEGSKA (reference sequence). The CDR3 DNA reads TGCAGTGCTATGGGACAGGGAAAATGGCAGCCCCAGCATTTT. Protein: CSAMGQGKWQPQHF.

This clonotype was detected ten times or more. The V gene is TRBV7-8, the J gene TRBJ1-5; a weak D match, TRBD1 (5 bases). The CDR3 covers 17 residues. CDR1 and CDR2 from the germline V gene are SGHVS and FQNEAQ. The V end was cut by 5 bases, the J end by 2 bases, with 19 bases between. The CDR3 nucleotides are TGTGCCAGCAGCAGATTCGATCGGGACCCGGGCAATCAGCCCCAGCATTTT. It translates to CASSRFDRDPGNQPQHF.

This clonotype was observed at least ten times. The chain recombines TRBV9 with TRBJ2-1, with D unclear. The CDR3 consists of 13 residues. V lost 3 bases and J lost 6, with 10 bases in between. In germline, CDR1 is SGDLS, CDR2 YYNGEE. The CDR3 DNA follows: TGTGCCAGCAGCGCTAACGGTGGCAATGAGCAGTTCTTC. It encodes CASSANGGNEQFF.

This clonotype was seen repeatedly, ten times or more. This chain links TRBV5-1 with TRBJ1-2; TRBD1 matches at 8 bases. The germline V gene has CDR1 SGHRS and CDR2 YFSETQ. The V gene end was trimmed by 2 bases and the J gene end by 5 bases; junction bases not matched to a gene: 8. CDR3 length: 15 amino acids. The CDR3 reads CASSLDRGEWYGYTF. The DNA of the CDR3 is TGCGCCAGCAGCTTAGACAGGGGAGAATGGTATGGCTACACCTTC.

This clonotype came up many times. This chain uses TRBV7-2 with TRBJ1-1; TRBD1 matches 8 bases. The germline gives CDR1 SGHTA, CDR2 FQGNSA. The trim removed 3 bases at V and 3 bases at J, leaving 6 bases unmatched. The CDR3 has 15 residues. CDR3 DNA: TGTGCCAGCAGCTTCTACCCGGACAGGGACACTGAAGCTTTCTTT. Translating gives CASSFYPDRDTEAFF. The whole variable domain, filled in from reference TRBV7-2 and TRBJ1-1, reads GAGVSQSPSNKVTEKGKDVELRCDPISGHTALYWYRQSLGQGLEFLIYFQGNSAPDKSGLPSDRFSAERTGGSVSTLTIQRTQQEDSAVYLCASSFYPDRDTEAFFGQGTRLTVV.

This clonotype has at least ten counts. V and J are TRBV2 and TRBJ1-2; 8 bases are a match to TRBD1. The CDR3 sequence is 14 residues long. CDR1 and CDR2 from the germline V gene are SNHLY and FYNNEI. J gave up 3 bases and V 7 bases, and 7 bases lay outside the gene matches. The CDR3 nucleotides are TGTGCCAGCACCAAAAGACAGGGGCACTATGGCTACACCTTC. It codes for CASTKRQGHYGYTF.

This clonotype was detected ten times or more. This chain links TRBV6-1 with TRBJ1-1; D is unresolved. Trimming cost V 7 bases and J 5 bases, with 23 bases left between them. The CDR3 has 16 amino acids. The germline CDR1 and CDR2 sequences are MNHNS and SASEGT. The CDR3 nucleotides are TGTGCCAGCACCCCGAGGCTCGAAACCCGGGGTACTGAAGCTTTCTTT. Protein product: CASTPRLETRGTEAFF.

This clonotype was seen at least ten times. The chain is built from TRBV7-2 and TRBJ1-2; 7 positions match TRBD1. The CDR3 contains 14 residues. V lost 5 bases to trimming and J lost 7 bases; unmatched junction nucleotides: 10. Germline CDR1 and CDR2: SGHTA and FQGNSA. The CDR3 region has the DNA TGTGCCAGCAGCGTAGGACAGGAGGGGTTTGGCTACACCTTC. This translates into CASSVGQEGFGYTF.

The CDR3 loop reads CSARFGTPSSYEQYF. The CDR3 DNA reads TGCAGTGCTAGATTCGGGACACCGAGCTCCTACGAGCAGTACTTC. The J gene is TRBJ2-7, the V gene TRBV20-1; weak D call: TRBD1 (6 bases). Germline V gene data show CDR1 as DFQATT and CDR2 as SNEGSKA (reference sequence). There are 15 residues in the CDR3. The V end lost 2 bases, the J end lost 0 bases, and 14 bases lay between the germline ends.

This clonotype was recorded many times. The chain couples TRBV4-2 to TRBJ1-1, with D unresolved. The germline CDR1 and CDR2 sequences are LGHNA and YNFKEQ. V was clipped by 3 bases and J by 4 bases, with 9 bases between them. The length of the CDR3 is 13 residues. CDR3 nucleotides: TGTGCCAGCAGCCATAAGGGAAGCACTGAAGCTTTCTTT. Its translation is CASSHKGSTEAFF.